A single sample is the source of the 17 T cell receptor beta chains below, sequenced in a study of T cell responses to AZD1222 COVID-19 vaccine. Data came from immunoSEQ multiplex PCR; TCRdb stores just in-frame clones and leaves some out. The table includes roughly 120,000 clones, about 90% detected once. This material consisted of peripheral blood, taken on day 0 of AZD1222 vaccination. The receptor source for this set is an adult in good health.

V and J are TRBV5-4 and TRBJ2-1; 14 nucleotides line up with TRBD2. J was trimmed by 1 base and V by 3 bases; bases with no gene match: 3. The CDR3 spans 17 residues. The germline CDR1 and CDR2 sequences are SGHNT and YYREEE (reference sequence). The CDR3 DNA is TGTGCCAGCAGCTCCGGACTAGCGGGAGGATCCTACAATGAGCAGTTCTTC. As protein: CASSSGLAGGSYNEQFF.

DNA of the CDR3: TGCGCCAGCAGCTTGCGGACAGACTACACCGGGGAGCTGTTTTTT. Protein product: CASSLRTDYTGELFF. This chain links TRBV5-1 with TRBJ2-2, with D possibly being TRBD1 (6 bases). V was clipped by 1 base and J by 3 bases, with 10 bases between them. This CDR3 is built from 15 residues. Germline CDR1 and CDR2: SGHRS and YFSETQ.

This rearrangement joins TRBV19 to TRBJ1-2, with D perhaps TRBD1 (6 bases). The V and J ends lost 3 bases and 3 bases respectively, with 17 bases between them. CDR1 and CDR2 from the germline V gene are LNHDA and SQIVND (reference sequence). CDR3 length: 16 residues. The CDR3 nucleotides read TGTGCCAGTAGTATTACCACAGGACAGCCGGACTATGGCTACACCTTC. Amino acids: CASSITTGQPDYGYTF.

This clone was seen a single time. V gene TRBV15 combines with J gene TRBJ2-5; 10 positions agree with TRBD2. CDR1 and CDR2 from the germline V gene are LNHNV and YYDKDF (reference sequence). The CDR3 consists of 14 residues. J lost 5 bases, V lost 2 bases, and 2 bases had no gene match. Here the CDR3 DNA reads TGTGCCACCAGCAGACGGGGACTAGCGGAGACCCAGTACTTC. As protein: CATSRRGLAETQYF.

The chain uses TRBV2 and TRBJ2-3; 12 bases line up with TRBD2. The CDR3 totals 15 residues. V dropped 7 bases and J dropped 3; count of bases not matched to a gene: 5. Germline V lookup: CDR1 SNHLY, CDR2 FYNNEI. The CDR3 DNA sequence: TGTGCCAGCACCCGACTAGCGGGGGTTACAGATACGCAGTATTTT. It yields the protein CASTRLAGVTDTQYF.

The V and J genes are TRBV29-1 and TRBJ1-2; 10 bases agree with TRBD1. The CDR3 contains 11 residues. V shed 6 bases and J 7 bases; nucleotides not matched to a gene: 2. Germline CDR1 and CDR2: SQVTM and ANQGSEA. Here the CDR3 reads CSVGTGAGYTF. DNA of the CDR3: TGCAGCGTGGGGACAGGGGCTGGCTACACCTTC.

The chain recombines TRBV6-6 with TRBJ1-1, with D possibly TRBD1 on 5 matching bases. Trimming took off 8 bases at V and 1 base at J, with 11 bases between the two ends. Germline V gene sequence: CDR1 MNHNY, CDR2 SVGAGI (reference sequence). CDR3 length: 13 residues. CDR3 loop: CASPSRENTEAFF. CDR3 sequence (DNA): TGTGCCAGCCCCAGCAGGGAGAACACTGAAGCTTTCTTT.

The chain uses TRBV28 and TRBJ2-3; either TRBD1 or TRBD2 may supply D (5 bases each). The V end lost 6 bases, the J end lost 4 bases, and 8 bases lay between the germline ends. There are 12 residues in the CDR3. Germline CDR1 and CDR2: MDHEN and SYDVKM. CDR3 nucleotides: TGTGCCAGCAGGGGGGTTGCAGATACGCAGTATTTT. Its translation: CASRGVADTQYF.

The J gene is TRBJ1-3, the V gene TRBV7-9, with 12 bases identical to TRBD1. The CDR3 totals 16 residues. The V gene end was trimmed by 5 bases and the J gene end by 3 bases; junction bases not matched to a gene: 5. Germline lookup yields CDR1 SEHNR and CDR2 FQNEAQ (reference sequence). CDR3: CASSRGQGALGNTIYF. The CDR3 DNA follows: TGTGCCAGCAGCCGGGGACAGGGGGCTCTTGGAAACACCATATATTTT.

The V call is TRBV9, the J call TRBJ1-2, with TRBD1 matching 7 bases. Per germline, CDR1 SGDLS and CDR2 YYNGEE. The CDR3 has 15 residues. The ends lost 0 bases at V and 6 bases at J; junction bases unmatched: 8. The CDR3 nucleotides are TGTGCCAGCAGCGTAGACCTGACAGGGCGAGATGGCTACACCTTC. Translating it yields CASSVDLTGRDGYTF.

This rearrangement joins TRBV30 to TRBJ1-2; D is ambiguous. The CDR3 is 9 residues long. Trimming took off 7 bases at V and 5 bases at J, with 5 bases between the two ends. Germline V lookup: CDR1 GTSNPN, CDR2 SVGIG (reference sequence). This CDR3 is CASEYGYTF. The CDR3 DNA reads as TGTGCCTCCGAGTATGGCTACACCTTC.

The V call is TRBV9, the J call TRBJ1-2, with no clear D. Germline V gives CDR1 SGDLS, CDR2 YYNGEE. Trimming took off 0 bases at V and 2 bases at J, with 11 bases between the two ends. CDR3 length: 15 amino acids. The CDR3 loop is CASSVEEGKNYGYTF. The CDR3, as DNA: TGTGCCAGCAGCGTAGAGGAGGGAAAGAACTATGGCTACACCTTC.

The gene calls are TRBV3-1 (or the pseudogene TRBV3-2) and TRBJ1-3; D not certain. The CDR3 consists of 16 residues. V was trimmed by 3 bases and J by 5 bases, leaving 17 bases between them. Per the germline V gene, CDR1 is LGHDT and CDR2 is YNNKEL (reference sequence). CDR3 sequence reads: CASSQIGITLRNTIYF. In DNA form, the CDR3 reads TGTGCCAGCAGCCAGATCGGGATCACCCTAAGAAACACCATATATTTT.

The genes are TRBV29-1 and TRBJ1-1; no clear D. Deletions cut 5 bases from V and 1 base from J, with 14 bases between. Germline CDR1 is SQVTM and CDR2 is ANQGSEA. CDR3 length: 14 residues. The CDR3 sequence is CSVPGRTGNTEAFF. The CDR3 bases are TGCAGCGTTCCCGGGCGGACGGGGAACACTGAAGCTTTCTTT.

This clone was seen only once. The CDR3 DNA reads as TGCGCCAGCAGCTCTCCAGGAGGCGAGCAGTACTTC. Its protein product is CASSSPGGEQYF. This chain connects TRBV5-1 to TRBJ2-7; possibly TRBD2 for D (5 bases). Germline V gives CDR1 SGHRS, CDR2 YFSETQ. V was trimmed by 3 bases and J by 6 bases, leaving 10 bases between them. CDR3 length: 12 amino acids. The complete variable domain, with remaining parts taken from reference TRBV5-1 and TRBJ2-7, reads KAGVTQTPRYLIKTRGQQVTLSCSPISGHRSVSWYQQTPGQGLQFLFEYFSETQRNKGNFPGRFSGRQFSNSRSEMNVSTLELGDSALYLCASSSPGGEQYFGPGTRLTVT.

The chain has TRBV2 and TRBJ1-5; D call uncertain. Trimming cost V 6 bases and J 2 bases, with 8 bases left between them. Looked up from germline, CDR1 is SNHLY and CDR2 is FYNNEI. The CDR3 has 13 residues. The CDR3 sequence is CASRNTGNQPQHF. The CDR3 bases are TGTGCCAGCAGAAACACGGGCAATCAGCCCCAGCATTTT.

The rearrangement links TRBV24-1 to TRBJ2-1, with TRBD2 identical over 9 bases. Losses at the gene ends were 4 bases for V and 7 bases for J; bases not matched to a gene: 7. Germline assignment: CDR1 KGHDR and CDR2 SFDVKD. The CDR3 runs to 15 residues. CDR3 DNA sequence: TGTGCCACCAGTGAGGGGACTAGCACCAATAATGAGCAGTTCTTC. Translated: CATSEGTSTNNEQFF.